This T cell receptor beta chain was identified during a study of blood T cell repertoires in COVID-19. Authors' methods: Cell counts per sample came from amplifying reference gene primers. Sequencing was performed with immunoSEQ multiplex PCR; in TCRdb, only in-frame clones are kept and a portion is missing. The DNA was the basis for D and trimming; V, J and clone size are from that table. The repertoire holds some 90,000 clones, with 89% as singletons. Specimen: peripheral blood. This TCR derives from a woman older than 75 with active COVID-19.

The CDR3 DNA reads as TGTGCCAGCAGCCCTAAAGAGGGTTCAGGGACTACAGATACGCAGTATTTT. Its translation is CASSPKEGSGTTDTQYF. The rearrangement links TRBV13 to TRBJ2-3, with D tentatively TRBD2 (6 bases). Trimming removed 5 bases at V and 3 bases at J, with 21 bases between. Germline loops: CDR1 PRHDT, CDR2 FYEKMQ (reference sequence). The CDR3 runs to 17 residues.